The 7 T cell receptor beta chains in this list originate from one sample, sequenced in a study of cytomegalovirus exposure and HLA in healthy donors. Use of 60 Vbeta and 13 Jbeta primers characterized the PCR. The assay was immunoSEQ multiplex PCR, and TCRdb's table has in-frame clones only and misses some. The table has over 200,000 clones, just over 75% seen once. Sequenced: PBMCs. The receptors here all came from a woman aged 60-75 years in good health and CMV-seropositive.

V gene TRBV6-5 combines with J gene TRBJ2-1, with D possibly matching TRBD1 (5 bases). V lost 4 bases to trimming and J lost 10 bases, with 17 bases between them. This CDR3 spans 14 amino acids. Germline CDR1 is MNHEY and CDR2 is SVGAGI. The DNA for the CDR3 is TGTGCCAGCAGTTTCTCCCCCGTAGGGGTAGAGCAGTTCTTC. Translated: CASSFSPVGVEQFF.

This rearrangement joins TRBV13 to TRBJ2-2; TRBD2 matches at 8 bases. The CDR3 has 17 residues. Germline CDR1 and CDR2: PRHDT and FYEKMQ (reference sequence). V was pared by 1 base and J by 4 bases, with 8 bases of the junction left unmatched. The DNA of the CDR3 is TGTGCCAGCAGCTTAGCGGGGGGGCCGAGGAGCACCGGGGAGCTGTTTTTT. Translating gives CASSLAGGPRSTGELFF.

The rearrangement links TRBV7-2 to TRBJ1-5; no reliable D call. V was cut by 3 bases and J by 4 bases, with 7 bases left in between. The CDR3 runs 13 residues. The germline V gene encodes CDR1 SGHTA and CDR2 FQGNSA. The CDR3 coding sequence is TGTGCCAGCAGCTTGCAGGATAATCAGCCCCAGCATTTT. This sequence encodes CASSLQDNQPQHF. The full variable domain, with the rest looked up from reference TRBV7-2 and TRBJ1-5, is GAGVSQSPSNKVTEKGKDVELRCDPISGHTALYWYRQSLGQGLEFLIYFQGNSAPDKSGLPSDRFSAERTGGSVSTLTIQRTQQEDSAVYLCASSLQDNQPQHFGDGTRLSIL.

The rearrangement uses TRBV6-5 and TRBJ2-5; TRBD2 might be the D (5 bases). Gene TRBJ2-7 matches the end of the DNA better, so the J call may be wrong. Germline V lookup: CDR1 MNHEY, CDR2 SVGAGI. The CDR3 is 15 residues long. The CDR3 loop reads CASSYSIAGSYEQYF. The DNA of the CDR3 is TGTGCCAGCAGTTACTCGATTGCGGGTTCCTACGAGCAGTACTTC.

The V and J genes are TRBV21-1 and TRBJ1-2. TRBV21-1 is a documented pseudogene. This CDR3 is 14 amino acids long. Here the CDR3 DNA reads TGTGCCGTCACCTATGGAGATCGAAACTATGGCTACACCTTC. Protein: CAVTYGDRNYGYTF.

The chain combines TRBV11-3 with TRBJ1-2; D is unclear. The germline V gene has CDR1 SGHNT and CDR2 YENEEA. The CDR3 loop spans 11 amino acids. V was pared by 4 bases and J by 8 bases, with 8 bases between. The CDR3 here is CASSSWRGYTF. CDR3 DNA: TGTGCCAGCAGCTCGTGGCGGGGCTACACCTTC.

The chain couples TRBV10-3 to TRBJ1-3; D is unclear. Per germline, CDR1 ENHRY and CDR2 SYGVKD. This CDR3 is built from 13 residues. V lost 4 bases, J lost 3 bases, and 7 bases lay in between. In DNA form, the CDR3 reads TGTGCCATCAGTGGCGTATTTGGAAACACCATATATTTT. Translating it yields CAISGVFGNTIYF.